What follows is one TCR beta chain and its context. These data belong to a study of blood T cell repertoires in COVID-19. Overall study context: PBMCs, B-cell-depleted T cells, or T cells were the source of the cDNA or gDNA that made up the material.

Germline-derived CDR1 and CDR2 are SGHRS and YFSETQ. The CDR3 is 15 amino acids. V shed 2 bases, J shed 3 bases, and the junction held 7 bases outside the gene matches. The authors' processing: Reference gene primer amplification gave estimated nucleated cell counts. Only in-frame clones appear in the TCRdb table, and some are missing; sequencing was by immunoSEQ multiplex PCR. That table is the source of V, J and clone size, and D and trimming were worked out from the DNA. Altogether about 180,000 clones are present, around 85% being singletons, with the ten largest covering around 8.6%. This rearrangement joins TRBV5-1 to TRBJ2-7, with 8 positions matching TRBD1. This receptor was obtained from a man aged 45 to 65 with active or convalescent COVID-19. Sequenced input: peripheral blood. In DNA, the CDR3 is TGCGCCAGCAGCTTAGGTCAGGGGGCCAACTACGAGCAGTACTTC. Translated, it gives CASSLGQGANYEQYF.